Listed here is a single TCR beta chain. The sample belongs to a study of OX40 agonist ivuxolimab in advanced cancers. The CDR3 sequence is 14 residues long. The V and J ends lost 5 bases and 0 bases, in that order; junction bases with no gene match: 3. Per germline, CDR1 SGHDT and CDR2 YYEEEE. Only in-frame clones appear in the TCRdb table, and some are missing; sequencing was by immunoSEQ multiplex PCR. The data show over 55,000 clones, 81% seen once. The sequencing here drew on CD4+ or CD8+ T cells sorted from blood, taken in a trial of the OX40 agonist ivuxolimab. This receptor was obtained from an adult with an advanced solid tumor such as melanoma, head and neck, liver or kidney cancer. The rearrangement joins TRBV5-6 to TRBJ2-3, with 7 bases lining up with TRBD2. The CDR3 spells CASRSGLSTDTQYF. For the CDR3, the DNA is TGTGCCAGCAGATCGGGACTAAGCACAGATACGCAGTATTTT. Looking up the rest from reference TRBV5-6 and TRBJ2-3 gives the full variable domain: DAGVTQSPTHLIKTRGQQVTLRCSPKSGHDTVSWYQQALGQGPQFIFQYYEEEERQRGNFPDRFSGHQFPNYSSELNVNALLLGDSALYLCASRSGLSTDTQYFGPGTRLTVL.